This TCR beta chain originates from a study of cytomegalovirus exposure and HLA in healthy donors (TCRdb year 2017). In terms of the full investigation: An earlier analysis of roughly 630 of the donors reported about 250 Gb of sequence data and around 110 million unique TCR beta sequences from some 180 million T cells. Approximately 310 gigabases of sequencing data and around 80 million unique TCR sequences made up an early release that covered 640 HLA-typed donors. The genetic ancestry cluster associated with self-reported Caucasian donors included 65% to 90% of the 350 to 500 genotyped donors. The study was designed to test whether signatures of past pathogen exposure could be identified by cataloging public T cell receptors. Using immunosequencing, the study profiled T cell repertoires from around 680 subjects and related those repertoires to cytomegalovirus serostatus. A separate validation cohort of more than 100 different subjects was used in addition to the 666-subject first cohort. To predict cytomegalovirus infection status, the study brought together high-throughput TCR immunosequencing, statistical association of individual TCRs with disease status, and machine learning. A later analysis re-analyzed previously published TCR beta repertoires from hundreds of donors and added high-resolution HLA genotyping to study TCR occurrence patterns. Rather than using new phenotypic data, the later analysis identified candidate immune exposures from TCR beta sequences and from how often those sequences occurred across donors. An earlier analysis of around 580 of the donors used high-throughput TCR beta sequencing to judge whether each TCR beta V gene segment behaved as functional or pseudogenic. Donor age, sex, ethnicity and CMV serostatus were collected together with the repertoire data. Genome-wide SNP genotypes for about three fifths of the roughly 700 donors were used in a later genetic analysis, which treated that subset as a discovery cohort. Every repertoire in the discovery cohort had been generated on one and the same sequencing platform. Both class I and class II loci were covered by HLA typing, at four-digit resolution. Typing coverage differed by locus: A, B, C, DRB1 and DQB1 were typed in roughly 620-630 donors, DQA1 in approximately 520, DPA1 in around 600, and DPB1 in about 450. Roughly five DR-DQ haplotypes were handled as single units for association and clustering because linkage in the cohort was strong. Among about 410 genotyped donors of the cohort, an average of roughly 230,000 unique TCR beta nucleotide sequences was sequenced per donor, of which approximately 18% were non-productive.

The paper's findings and limits, for the study overall: Correlated functional status among segregating V segments might reflect linkage disequilibrium, but an unknown experimental factor could not be ruled out. A later genetic analysis reported fewer N-insertions in productive TCRs among donors in an Asian-associated ancestry cluster than the roughly 640-donor mean. The study listed 150 to 200 TCR beta chains as associated with cytomegalovirus. In a later analysis, the rate of TCR association differed among HLA loci, with DRB1 alleles having the most associated TCRs and HLA-C alleles having the fewest. The earlier analysis of about 600 of the donors excluded seventeen rarely observed V segments, including chromosome 9 orphons, because counts were too low. Only TCR beta chains were sequenced in this cohort, and the absence of alpha or paired-chain data limited detectable features. In vitro tests confirmed that three of the cytomegalovirus-associated TCR beta chains recognize cytomegalovirus antigens. Compared with equally common non-associated chains, HLA-associated TCR beta chains in a later analysis were more clonally expanded and had lower generation probabilities. Specific HLA alleles were associated with 15,000 to 20,000 TCR beta sequences at a false discovery rate of 0.05 in a later analysis. An earlier analysis of several hundred of the donors showed that most TCR beta V segments appeared in productive rearrangements either about 90% or about 30% of the time, which broadly matched IMGT annotations. Some IMGT-functional V segments, including TRBV6-2 and TRBV6-3, could not be distinguished by the 87-base-pair reads and were therefore excluded. V-gene and J-gene trimming of TCR beta chains was associated with a missense DCLRE1C variant in a later genetic analysis, and the association was replicated in an independent cohort. Roughly uniform sequencing depth across donors was assumed in presence/absence analyses, although this assumption may not hold. For the cohort, immune exposure information was limited to CMV serostatus. The classifier was reported to diagnose cytomegalovirus status with high specificity and sensitivity in both the original cohort and the validation cohort. A group of highly shared sequence variants was considered likely to be a technical artifact of the sequencing pipeline. Because some donors lacked HLA typing at each locus, the association tests relied only on the typed subset. It was suggested by the authors that the approach could potentially be generalized to other disease states and immunological phenotypes. A later analysis found that most CMV-associated TCR beta chains appeared HLA-restricted, with HLA associations seemingly driven largely by CMV exposure. A further reported finding was that TCR beta sequences accurately predicted the HLA-A and HLA-B alleles for most subjects in the first cohort. In a later analysis, several top co-occurrence clusters were reported to appear linked to parvovirus B19, influenza, CMV and Epstein-Barr virus. Most TCR sequences were seen in very few donors, while some public TCRs were found in many individuals. When HLA alleles, especially DR and DQ, strongly co-occurred, attributing TCR associations to individual alleles was difficult.

The method was the immunoSEQ multiplex PCR assay. The multiplex PCR relied on a mix of 60 forward primers for TCR Vbeta segments and 13 reverse primers for TCR Jbeta segments. Amplification of the CDR3 region of rearranged TCR beta genes was performed with a multiplex PCR assay on genomic DNA. The amplified TCR beta libraries were sequenced on the Illumina HiSeq System as 87-base-pair reads. In the authors' own workflow: A later analysis counted approximately 76 million unique TCR beta chains across the 666 repertoires, and 9 million to 14 million of these chains were shared by at least two donors. Raw reads were error-corrected and collapsed into unique sequences by a nearest-neighbor algorithm in which closely related sequences were merged to remove PCR and sequencing errors. CDR3 sequences were aligned to IMGT reference sequences to assign V, D and J gene segments. For a sequence to be retained, a match of at least six nucleotides was required to both a V gene segment and a J gene segment. A rearrangement counted as productive if the CDR3 had no stop codons and remained in frame with V and J, and every other rearrangement counted as non-productive. Following IMGT convention, CDR3 was defined as the stretch from the second conserved V-encoded cysteine up to the conserved J-encoded phenylalanine. In an earlier analysis of roughly 610 of the donors, sequences lacking an unambiguous match to a single V gene segment were excluded. An earlier analysis of 587 of the donors called V segments functional above 56.7% productive rearrangements and segregating when the between-donor standard deviation exceeded 5%. A statistical classification framework was built to diagnose cytomegalovirus status from the catalog of TCR beta chain sequences. A later analysis assigned V and J genes by comparing TCR nucleotide sequences with IMGT/GENE-DB human TR gene sequences. Using the TCRdist pipeline, a later analysis assigned CDR3 sequences along with most-parsimonious VDJ recombination scenarios. In a later analysis, each TCR beta chain was defined by its CDR3 amino acid sequence together with its V-gene family, and reads lacking a unique V-gene family were excluded. As a way to deal with suspected cross-contamination and a sequencing artifact, a later analysis dropped nearly 600 nucleotide sequences that were highly shared and had low generation probability. In a later analysis, a clonal expansion index was calculated for each public chain from normalized within-repertoire ranks of inferred template counts. A later analysis computed generation probabilities with a VDJ recombination model fitted to out-of-frame rearrangements, and checked the results against IGoR. A later analysis scored TCR-TCR, TCR-HLA and TCR-CMV co-occurrence with hypergeometric tests, applying a repertoire-size bias correction to TCR pairs. To estimate false discovery rates, a later analysis permuted the HLA or CMV assignments 20 times. A later analysis grouped co-occurring TCRs with DBSCAN, adding TCRdist sequence similarity when clustering within HLA-allele-positive subsets. Repertoires with fewer than 30,000 or more than 120,000 public chains were left out of co-occurrence clustering, as were five repertoires with anomalous nucleotide sharing. In its TCRdb copy, this immuneACCESS table keeps in-frame sequences only and misses some clones. Where compared with another copy, unresolved V genes explain less than half of these, and the others have no known cause. V, J and clone size were drawn from that table, and D and trimming were deduced from the DNA. The sample table lists under 150,000 clones, under 85% of them with a count of one. The ten biggest clones cover 6.5% to 8% of the sample.

CDR1 and CDR2 (MNHEY, SMNVEV) derive from the germline V gene (reference sequence). V has 5 bases trimmed and J has 4 bases trimmed; junction bases matching no gene number 10. From cysteine to phenylalanine, the CDR3 is 16 amino acids long. The DNA shown is the 48-base CDR3, in frame from base 1. In regard to this clone: It has no known antigen specificity. The input lacks base qualities; no much larger clone sits a single base away.

In total, around 600 healthy bone marrow donors made up the cohort. At the time of sampling, every cohort member was nominally healthy, though immune exposures that went unrecorded were likely present. The donor was CMV seropositive and belonged to the group of 250 to 300 seropositive cohort members. A peripheral blood sample was provided by each donor, and peripheral blood mononuclear cells were used for TCR beta sequencing. Genomic DNA extraction from the blood cell samples was performed with the Qiagen DNeasy Blood Extraction Kit. The receptor's source is a woman between 40 and 55 years old in good health and CMV-seropositive. Input material: PBMCs. The chain couples TRBV27 to TRBJ2-3; 9 central bases correspond to TRBD1. The DNA sequence is TGTGCCAGCAGTCCCCGGACAGGGGTAATGGCAGATACGCAGTATTTT. Its protein product is CASSPRTGVMADTQYF.